These 11 T cell receptor beta chains were all obtained from the same sample, sequenced in a study of cytomegalovirus exposure and HLA in healthy donors. The PCR ran on 60 Vbeta and 13 Jbeta primers. Repertoires were generated with immunoSEQ multiplex PCR, while TCRdb's copy carries only in-frame clones and drops some. The data show about 160,000 clones, 70% to 75% seen once. Sequencing input: PBMCs. The source of these receptors is a young man in good health and CMV-seropositive.

The genes are TRBV27 and TRBJ2-5; a weak D match, TRBD2 (5 bases). This CDR3 region has 13 residues. Trimming pared 6 bases from V and 7 bases from J, leaving 15 bases between. Germline CDR1 is MNHEY and CDR2 is SMNVEV (reference sequence). CDR3 residues: CASRTSGAGTQYF. CDR3 DNA: TGTGCCAGCAGAACCTCAGGCGCGGGGACCCAGTACTTC.

This clone was observed a handful of times. The chain has TRBV7-2 and TRBJ1-4, with 9 bases identical to TRBD1. The germline V gene encodes CDR1 SGHTA and CDR2 FQGNSA. The CDR3 is made up of 14 amino acids. The V segment lost 5 bases and the J segment 8 bases; nucleotides outside the gene matches: 6. The CDR3 loop reads CASSPWTGVEKLFF. Here the CDR3 DNA reads TGTGCCAGCAGCCCCTGGACAGGGGTGGAAAAACTGTTTTTT.

This clone turned up a few times. V usage is TRBV6-1 and J usage is TRBJ1-2; TRBD1 is a possible D gene (5 bases). Trimming left V 4 bases short and J 6 bases short, with 12 bases between. The CDR3 covers 13 residues. Germline V lookup: CDR1 MNHNS, CDR2 SASEGT. The CDR3 region has the DNA TGTGCCAGCAGTGTGGTCAGGGATGATGGCTACACCTTC. Translated: CASSVVRDDGYTF.

V and J are TRBV7-9 and TRBJ2-1; 7 nucleotides match TRBD2. CDR3 size: 15 residues. Germline-derived CDR1 and CDR2 are SEHNR and FQNEAQ (reference sequence). The J segment lost 3 bases and the V segment lost 5 bases, leaving 7 bases of the junction unmatched. The CDR3 sequence: CASSVSGLSYNEQFF. DNA for the CDR3: TGTGCCAGCAGCGTTTCGGGACTAAGCTACAATGAGCAGTTCTTC.

The gene calls are TRBV5-1 and TRBJ1-2; 7 nucleotides line up with TRBD1. This CDR3 is built from 14 residues. Germline loops: CDR1 SGHRS, CDR2 YFSETQ. The trim removed 4 bases at V and 4 bases at J, leaving 7 bases unmatched. The CDR3 sequence is CASSDPTGTYGYTF. CDR3 DNA sequence: TGCGCCAGCAGCGACCCGACAGGGACCTATGGCTACACCTTC.

This clone occurred once. This chain joins TRBV6-4 and TRBJ1-2; D is possibly TRBD1 (5 bases). This CDR3 has 15 residues. Trimming pared 2 bases from V and 8 bases from J, leaving 18 bases between. Germline CDR1 MRHNA, CDR2 SNTAGT. The chain's CDR3 is CASSDTPQGIDGYTF. CDR3 in DNA: TGTGCCAGCAGTGACACACCCCAGGGTATTGACGGCTACACCTTC.

Only a few counts were recorded for this clone. This chain links TRBV27 with TRBJ1-1, with no clear D. CDR1 MNHEY and CDR2 SMNVEV come from the germline V gene (reference sequence). V lost 1 base and J 1 base, leaving 7 bases between the germline ends. This CDR3 has 14 amino acids. The CDR3: CASSLWPSNTEAFF. CDR3 bases: TGTGCCAGCAGTTTATGGCCTTCGAACACTGAAGCTTTCTTT.

This chain links TRBV7-2 with TRBJ1-1; no definite D call. This CDR3 is built from 14 residues. V was clipped by 2 bases and J by 7 bases, with 14 bases between them. The germline gives CDR1 SGHTA, CDR2 FQGNSA. The CDR3 DNA reads TGTGCCAGCAGCTTAATCCATGGCGGATATGAAGCTTTCTTT. Translating gives CASSLIHGGYEAFF. The full variable domain, its missing parts supplied by reference TRBV7-2 and TRBJ1-1, is GAGVSQSPSNKVTEKGKDVELRCDPISGHTALYWYRQSLGQGLEFLIYFQGNSAPDKSGLPSDRFSAERTGGSVSTLTIQRTQQEDSAVYLCASSLIHGGYEAFFGQGTRLTVV.

The chain's CDR3 is CASSLSGQTYNEQFF. The CDR3 DNA follows: TGTGCCAGCAGCCTTTCTGGACAGACCTACAATGAGCAGTTCTTC. The rearrangement uses TRBV11-3 and TRBJ2-1; D may be TRBD1 (6 bases). With 5 bases removed from V and 2 bases from J, the gap between germline ends came to 13 bases. Per the germline V gene, CDR1 is SGHNT and CDR2 is YENEEA. This CDR3 contains 15 residues.

The chain carries TRBV6-1 and TRBJ1-2, with D unresolved. CDR3 length equals 13 residues. Trimming cost V 6 bases and J 5 bases, with 13 bases left between them. Germline lookup yields CDR1 MNHNS and CDR2 SASEGT. CDR3 DNA sequence: TGTGCCAGCAGGGAGGGTGTAGGATATGGCTACACCTTC. Encoded protein: CASREGVGYGYTF.

This clone was observed a few times. The V call is TRBV19, the J call TRBJ2-1; TRBD2 aligns across 9 bases. V shed 7 bases, J shed 0 bases, and the junction held 10 bases outside the gene matches. The germline CDR1 and CDR2 sequences are LNHDA and SQIVND (reference sequence). This CDR3 is 17 amino acids long. CDR3 nucleotides: TGTGCCAGTAAAACGCGGGAGGGCCTTAGCTCCTACAATGAGCAGTTCTTC. Protein: CASKTREGLSSYNEQFF.